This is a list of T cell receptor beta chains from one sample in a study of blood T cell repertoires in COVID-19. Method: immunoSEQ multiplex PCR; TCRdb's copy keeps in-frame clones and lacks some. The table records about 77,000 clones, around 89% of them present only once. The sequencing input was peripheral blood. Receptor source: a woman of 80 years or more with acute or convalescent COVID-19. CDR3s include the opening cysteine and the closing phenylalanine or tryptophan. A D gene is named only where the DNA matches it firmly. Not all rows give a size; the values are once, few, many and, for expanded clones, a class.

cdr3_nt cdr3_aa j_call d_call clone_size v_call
TGCGCCAGCGGCCCGACAGGGGCGAATACAGGGGCCAACGTCCTGACTTTC CASGPTGANTGANVLTF TRBJ2-6 TRBD1 NA TRBV5-1
TGTGCCAGCAGCTTGGAGCTGGAGGCCTACGAGCAGTACTTC CASSLELEAYEQYF TRBJ2-7 NA NA TRBV5-4
TGTGCCAGCAGAAGGCTAGCGGGCTACGAGCAGTACTTC CASRRLAGYEQYF TRBJ2-7 TRBD2 few TRBV5-6
TGTGCCAGCAGTGACCTCGGGCTAGCGGGGGCCACCAACTTC CASSDLGLAGATNF TRBJ2-4 TRBD2 once TRBV2
TGTGCCAGCAGCTTCAGGGGGACAAAGTACAATGAGCAGTTCTTC CASSFRGTKYNEQFF TRBJ2-1 TRBD1 NA TRBV7-2
TGTGCCAGCAGCCGAATAGGGGGCGGGGAGCTGTTTTTT CASSRIGGGELFF TRBJ2-2 NA NA TRBV27
TGTGCCAGCAGCCACCGAAACGGGGACTCAACCCCGATGGAAAACATTCAGTACTTC CASSHRNGDSTPMENIQYF TRBJ2-4 NA NA TRBV21-1
TGTGCCAGCAGTTTAGTACAGGGCGGGACCCAGTACTTC CASSLVQGGTQYF TRBJ2-5 NA NA TRBV12-3/TRBV12-4
TGTGCCAGCAGGGCTGACAGTCAGAATTCACCCCTCCACTTT CASRADSQNSPLHF TRBJ1-6 NA NA TRBV2
TGTGCCAGCAGTGAAGCGGCAGGCACTGAAGCTTTCTTT CASSEAAGTEAFF TRBJ1-1 NA NA TRBV6-1
TGTGCCAGCTCACCTTTGCGGACTAGTAATGAGCAGTTCTTC CASSPLRTSNEQFF TRBJ2-1 TRBD2 NA TRBV18
TGTGCCAGCAGCTTGGCCACTAGCGGGGGTCTCCACGAGCAGTACTTC CASSLATSGGLHEQYF TRBJ2-7 TRBD2 NA TRBV5-5
TGTGCCACAAACAGGGGGCCTGACGCCCCTCAGCCCCAGCATTTT CATNRGPDAPQPQHF TRBJ1-5 TRBD1 few TRBV19
TGTGCCAGTAGTATCGGGGTGGGCAGCAATTCACCCCTCCACTTT CASSIGVGSNSPLHF TRBJ1-6 NA NA TRBV19
TGTGCCAGCAGCCGCCTAGGGACAGCCTCCTACGAGCAGTACTTC CASSRLGTASYEQYF TRBJ2-7 TRBD1 NA TRBV5-6
TGTGCCAGTTGTAGGGGTCATAACTATGGCTACACCTTC CASCRGHNYGYTF TRBJ1-2 NA NA TRBV12-3/TRBV12-4
TGTGCCATCAGTAGACTAGCGGGACCCTACAATGAGCAGTTCTTC CAISRLAGPYNEQFF TRBJ2-1 TRBD2 NA TRBV10-3
TGTGCCAGCAGTCCGCGACTAGCGGGAGGATGGTACGAGCAGTACTTC CASSPRLAGGWYEQYF TRBJ2-7 TRBD2 NA TRBV27
TGCGCCAGCAGCCCAGGGCCCCAGAACTATGGCTACACCTTC CASSPGPQNYGYTF TRBJ1-2 NA NA TRBV10-2
TGTGCCAGCAGCCAAGTCGGAGGTTACTATGGCTACACCTTC CASSQVGGYYGYTF TRBJ1-2 NA NA TRBV14
TGTGCCAGCTCACCACGCGCCCGAGCCCCCGAACCCCAGTACTTC CASSPRARAPEPQYF TRBJ2-5 NA NA TRBV18
TGTGCCAGCAGCGTATCTGCGGGAGGGCCTCATGAGCAGTTCTTC CASSVSAGGPHEQFF TRBJ2-1 TRBD2 NA TRBV9
TGTGCCACTGAGGGGGACAGGGTCGGTGGCTACACCTTC CATEGDRVGGYTF TRBJ1-2 TRBD1 NA TRBV10-3
TGTGCCAGCAGTTACCGCCCTCGGGGGGGCCGACAAGAGACCCAGTACTTC CASSYRPRGGRQETQYF TRBJ2-5 TRBD2 NA TRBV6-2/TRBV6-3
TGTGCCAGCTCACCCAGGGTATTGAACACTGAAGCTTTCTTT CASSPRVLNTEAFF TRBJ1-1 NA NA TRBV18
TGTGCCAGCAGCCAAGATCGCACTAGCGGGGCCTACAATGAGCAGTTCTTC CASSQDRTSGAYNEQFF TRBJ2-1 TRBD2 NA TRBV4-2
TGTGCCAGCAGAGTGACAGGGGGCCTTATGAACACCGGGGAGCTGTTTTTT CASRVTGGLMNTGELFF TRBJ2-2 TRBD1 NA TRBV2
TGTGCCTGGAAACGGTTCTATGGCTACACCTTC CAWKRFYGYTF TRBJ1-2 NA NA TRBV30
TGTGCCAGTAGTATCCCAGGCGAGATTCAGCCCCAGCATTTT CASSIPGEIQPQHF TRBJ1-5 NA NA TRBV19
TGCGCCAGCAGCTTGGAACAGGGGGTCGTCGATACGCAGTATTTT CASSLEQGVVDTQYF TRBJ2-3 TRBD1 NA TRBV5-1
TGTGCCAGCAACCCGCGGCCTAGCACAGATACGCAGTATTTT CASNPRPSTDTQYF TRBJ2-3 NA NA TRBV6-5
TGTGCCAGTAGTATCACGACAGGGGGCGGTAGATCTGGCTATGGCTACACCTTC CASSITTGGGRSGYGYTF TRBJ1-2 TRBD1 once TRBV19
TGTGCCAGCAGTGGGACAGGGGCGGCAGATACGCAGTATTTT CASSGTGAADTQYF TRBJ2-3 TRBD1 NA TRBV2
TGTGCCAGCAGATACTCCCCCGCTCAGGGCTACACCTTC CASRYSPAQGYTF TRBJ1-2 NA NA TRBV6-5
TGTGCCAGCAGCTTAAATCCCGGGACAACCGTCACTGAAGCTTTCTTT CASSLNPGTTVTEAFF TRBJ1-1 NA NA TRBV7-2
TGTGCCAGCAGCCAAGATTTAGGGGGACTAGCGGGAAACGAGCAGTACTTC CASSQDLGGLAGNEQYF TRBJ2-7 TRBD2 NA TRBV14